This entry concerns a single T cell receptor beta chain. Its antigen is as yet unknown. Repertoires were generated with immunoSEQ multiplex PCR, while TCRdb's copy carries only in-frame clones and drops some. Of tens of thousands of clones in the sample, 82% were seen once. The record originates from a study of vaccination effects on CD4 cells after COVID-19. After roughly eleven days in culture, the CD4+ T cells were isolated. The ends were cut back, 3 bases at V and 9 bases at J, with 15 bases in the middle. Germline loops: CDR1 SNHLY, CDR2 FYNNEI. The CDR3 contains 14 residues. This chain uses TRBV2 with TRBJ1-5; tentative D call: TRBD1 (5 bases). This specimen was CD4+ T cells from PBMCs cultured without peptide, taken before COVID-19 vaccination. The clonotype originates from a human donor who received a COVID-19 vaccine. CDR3 residues: CASSDQGVSGPQHF. The CDR3, as DNA: TGTGCCAGCAGTGACCAGGGCGTATCGGGGCCCCAGCATTTT.